The 18 T cell receptor beta chains listed next were all sequenced from one sample in a study of T cells in women clearing cervical HPV infection. The data were produced by immunoSEQ multiplex PCR, yet TCRdb's version contains in-frame clones alone and is incomplete. The sample table includes about 27,000 clones. Material for sequencing was blood buffy coat. The receptor set was obtained from a woman between 18 and 75 years old with a cervical HPV16 infection that either progressed to CIN3+ or cleared (not recorded which).

Notes on this clone: The read ends 3 residues shy of where the CDR3 ends; the end is completed using the germline J gene. J is TRBJ1-4 and V is TRBV20-1; TRBD1 is a possible D gene (5 bases). The CDR3 covers 13 residues. Deletions cut 2 bases from V and 2 bases from J, with 6 bases between. Germline V lookup: CDR1 DFQATT, CDR2 SNEGSKA (reference sequence). CDR3 bases read: TGCAGTGCTAGAAAGGGGACTAATGAAAAA. This codes for CSARKGTNEK. The entire CDR3 protein is CSARKGTNEKLFF.

As to this clone: The read falls 3 residues short of the CDR3 end, and the missing part is taken from the germline J gene. The chain uses TRBV2 and TRBJ2-7; D is perhaps TRBD2 (6 bases). V lost 5 bases and J 3 bases, leaving 14 bases between the germline ends. Germline CDR1 is SNHLY and CDR2 is FYNNEI. The CDR3 spans 14 residues. The DNA read from the CDR3 is TGTGCCAGCAGTCCGCGGCGGGATGTCTACGAG. The encoded protein is CASSPRRDVYE. The full CDR3 protein is CASSPRRDVYEQYF.

CDR3 amino acids: CASSESGLYPLYEQYF. CDR3 bases read: TGTGCCAGCAGTGAATCTGGGCTCTATCCCCTCTACGAG. The gene calls are TRBV6-1 and TRBJ2-7; no clear D. Read data end 3 residues before the CDR3 end; the end is taken from the germline J gene. V lost 2 bases, J lost 3 bases, and 17 bases lay in between. The germline V gene encodes CDR1 MNHNS and CDR2 SASEGT. This CDR3 is built from 16 residues.

As concerns this clone: The observed sequence ends 3 residues before the CDR3 terminus, with the missing tail filled in from the germline J gene. The V and J genes are TRBV5-4 and TRBJ2-7; D unclear. V was shortened by 3 bases and J by 3 bases, with 10 bases between the two germline ends. This CDR3 has 13 amino acids. Germline CDR1 reads SGHNT; CDR2 reads YYREEE (reference sequence). Partial CDR3 DNA: TGTGCCAGCAGCTCCGCTAATAACTACGAG. Protein: CASSSANNYE. The CDR3 as a whole reads CASSSANNYEQYF.

A word on this clone: From the germline J gene comes the end of the CDR3, since the read stops 3 residues before it. The chain uses TRBV30 and TRBJ2-1, with 11 bases matching TRBD2. V was clipped by 4 bases and J by 2 bases; unmatched bases: 7. Germline CDR1 reads GTSNPN; CDR2 reads SVGIG (reference sequence). CDR3 length equals 16 residues. This chain's CDR3 is CAWNRRTSGPYNEQFF. Incomplete CDR3 DNA: TGTGCCTGGAACCGACGGACTAGCGGGCCCTACAATGAG.

On this clone itself: The read is 3 residues too short to cover the CDR3 end, so that end is filled in from the germline J gene. The rearrangement joins TRBV2 to TRBJ2-1; the match to TRBD2 covers 10 bases. This CDR3 is built from 14 residues. CDR1 is SNHLY, CDR2 FYNNEI, per germline. V lost 6 bases, J lost 1 base, and 0 bases stayed unmatched. Here the CDR3 reads CASRTSGSYNEQFF. The part of the CDR3 DNA that was read is TGTGCCAGCAGGACTAGCGGGTCCTACAATGAG.

Comment on this clone: The read is 3 residues too short to cover the CDR3 end, so that end is filled in from the germline J gene. V is TRBV7-3 and J is TRBJ2-3, with D possibly being TRBD2 (6 bases). CDR1 is SGHTA, CDR2 FQGTGA, per germline. The CDR3 loop spans 13 amino acids. The CDR3 here is CASSWDFPGTQYF. The covered CDR3 bases are TGTGCCAGCAGCTGGGACTTTCCTGGGACG.

Details on this clone: Coverage ceases 3 residues before the CDR3 finishes, and the germline J gene fills in the end. The chain combines TRBV2 with TRBJ2-1; tentatively, D is TRBD2 (6 bases). The CDR3 sequence is 14 residues long. V was shortened by 4 bases and J by 5 bases, with 12 bases between the two germline ends. Looked up from germline, CDR1 is SNHLY and CDR2 is FYNNEI. CDR3 bases read: TGTGCCAGCAGTGGGGTTAGCGGCCACAATGAG. This translates into CASSGVSGHNE. The whole CDR3 is CASSGVSGHNEQFF.

To note about this clone: The CDR3 end is not reached by the read, which stops 3 residues before it; the germline J gene fills it in. The gene calls are TRBV6-1 and TRBJ2-2; no clear D. The germline gives CDR1 MNHNS, CDR2 SASEGT. The V and J ends lost 0 bases and 0 bases respectively, with 5 bases between them. The CDR3 consists of 15 residues. The CDR3 bases that were read are TGTGCCAGCAGTGAAGCGCCGGCGAACACCGGGGAG. The encoded protein is CASSEAPANTGE. The full CDR3 protein reads CASSEAPANTGELFF.

In regard to this clone: The CDR3 end is not reached by the read, which stops 3 residues before it; the germline J gene fills it in. The rearrangement links TRBV5-1 to TRBJ1-4; 8 bases match TRBD1. J lost 7 bases, V lost 4 bases, and 6 bases had no gene match. CDR3 length equals 14 residues. Germline V lookup: CDR1 SGHRS, CDR2 YFSETQ. CDR3 DNA, as far as it was read: TGCGCCAGCAGCCCACAGGGGGATACTGAAAAA. It yields the protein CASSPQGDTEK. The full CDR3 protein is CASSPQGDTEKLFF.

Concerning this clone: The read terminates 3 residues ahead of where the CDR3 ends, so the germline J gene completes it. The chain uses TRBV30 and TRBJ2-7; D may be TRBD2 (6 bases). V lost 4 bases, J lost 2 bases, and 15 bases lay in between. CDR1 GTSNPN and CDR2 SVGIG come from the germline V gene (reference sequence). This CDR3 contains 14 residues. The CDR3: CAWNLGGGAYEQYF. The sequenced CDR3 bases are TGTGCCTGGAACCTCGGCGGCGGGGCCTACGAG.

This clone ranks as large in terms of frequency. The read ends 3 residues early relative to the CDR3; the germline J gene fills the gap. At the DNA level, this CDR3 is encoded by other sequences in the same sample as well. This chain links TRBV2 with TRBJ2-5; possible D gene TRBD1, 6 bases. Trimming removed 6 bases at V and 3 bases at J, with 17 bases between. Germline-derived CDR1 and CDR2 are SNHLY and FYNNEI. There are 15 residues in the CDR3. CDR3 DNA (partial): TGTGCCAGCAGGAGGGGGAATAGCGTTAAAGAGACC. It yields the protein CASRRGNSVKET. The CDR3 reads in full as CASRRGNSVKETQYF. Supplemented by reference TRBV2 and TRBJ2-5, the full variable domain reads EPEVTQTPSHQVTQMGQEVILRCVPISNHLYFYWYRQILGQKVEFLVSFYNNEISEKSEIFDDQFSVERPDGSNFTLKIRSTKLEDSAMYFCASRRGNSVKETQYFGPGTRLLVL.

The CDR3 region is CASMRQFATNEKLFF. The DNA read from the CDR3 is TGTGCCAGTATGAGACAGTTTGCAACTAATGAAAAG. This sequence joins TRBV19 and TRBJ2-2, with a possible D match to TRBD1 (5 bases). Read coverage stops 3 residues before the CDR3 terminus; the germline J gene supplies the remainder. The CDR3 sequence is 15 residues long. Per the germline V gene, CDR1 is LNHDA and CDR2 is SQIVND (reference sequence).

In regard to this clone: Coverage ceases 3 residues before the CDR3 finishes, and the germline J gene fills in the end. This rearrangement joins TRBV18 to TRBJ1-2; no reliable D call. Germline-derived CDR1 and CDR2 are KGHSH and LQKENI. This CDR3 is 12 amino acids long. Partial CDR3 DNA: TGTGCCAGCTCACCCCTAGCCCCCGAC. Amino acids: CASSPLAPD. The CDR3 in its entirety is CASSPLAPDYTF.

As for this clone: The read terminates 3 residues before the CDR3 end, so the remaining end is supplied by the germline J gene. J is TRBJ2-6 and V is TRBV19, with D tentatively TRBD1 (7 bases). With 0 bases removed from V and 0 bases from J, the gap between germline ends came to 12 bases. This CDR3 comprises 18 residues. From germline, CDR1 is LNHDA and CDR2 SQIVND (reference sequence). The CDR3 region is CASSIDQGGYSGANVLTF. CDR3 DNA, as far as it was read: TGTGCCAGTAGTATAGATCAGGGGGGATACTCTGGGGCCAACGTC.

As for this clone: The read comes to an end 3 residues before the CDR3 does, leaving the germline J gene to fill in the end. The V and J genes are TRBV29-1 and TRBJ2-2; 8 bases map to TRBD2. Germline assignment: CDR1 SQVTM and CDR2 ANQGSEA. The CDR3 consists of 16 residues. The part of the CDR3 DNA that was read is TGCAGCGTTGCAGTCGGCGGGGGGACTGGGGCCAACGTG. Translating it yields CSVAVGGGTGANV. The entire CDR3 is CSVAVGGGTGANVLFF.

Remarks on this clone: The read falls 3 residues short of the CDR3 end, and the missing part is taken from the germline J gene. The chain links TRBV7-3 to TRBJ2-2; a possible D gene is TRBD2 (6 bases). CDR1 and CDR2 from the germline V gene are SGHTA and FQGTGA. CDR3 length: 15 residues. V lost 4 bases, J lost 5 bases, and 14 bases lay in between. The sequenced CDR3 bases are TGTGCCAGCAGCTATCCCTCTGGAGGGACCGGGGAG. This translates into CASSYPSGGTGE. In full, the CDR3 reads CASSYPSGGTGELFF.

Comment on this clone: The read is 3 residues too short to cover the CDR3 end, so that end is filled in from the germline J gene. The rearrangement joins TRBV7-3 to TRBJ1-1; D is ambiguous. The CDR3 totals 12 residues. CDR1 and CDR2 (germline): SGHTA, FQGTGA. CDR3 DNA (partial): TGTGCCAGCAGCCTCCTCGGCGGGGAA. Encoded protein: CASSLLGGE. The whole CDR3 protein is CASSLLGGEAFF. Complete variable domain (other parts from reference TRBV7-3 and TRBJ1-1): GAGVSQTPSNKVTEKGKYVELRCDPISGHTALYWYRQSLGQGPEFLIYFQGTGAADDSGLPNDRFFAVRPEGSVSTLKIQRTERGDSAVYLCASSLLGGEAFFGQGTRLTVV.